This T cell receptor (beta chain) originates from a study of OX40 agonist ivuxolimab in advanced cancers. Concerning this clone: The antigen remains undetermined.

The data were produced by immunoSEQ multiplex PCR, yet TCRdb's version contains in-frame clones alone and is incomplete. Here the sample spans roughly 65,000 clones, approximately 90% being singletons. Excluded were patients having autoimmune disease history or systemic immunosuppression. Study-wide results and caveats: Circulating CD4+ and CD8+ T cells showed clonal expansion by week 6 at 0.1 to 3.0 mg/kg. On average, a greater number of expanded clones characterised CD8+ T cells relative to CD4+.

Germline-derived CDR1 and CDR2 are SGDLS and YYNGEE. V was clipped by 6 bases and J by 2 bases, with 18 bases between them. This CDR3 has 16 amino acids. The chain joins TRBV9 to TRBJ2-1; weak D call: TRBD2 (6 bases). This TCR was recovered from an adult with an advanced solid tumor such as melanoma, head and neck, liver or kidney cancer. The source material was CD4+ or CD8+ T cells sorted from blood, sampled in a trial of the OX40 agonist ivuxolimab. This CDR3 is CASTSGTPFPYNEQFF. CDR3 DNA: TGTGCCAGCACTTCCGGGACTCCCTTCCCCTACAATGAGCAGTTCTTC. The full variable domain, its missing parts supplied by reference TRBV9 and TRBJ2-1, is DSGVTQTPKHLITATGQRVTLRCSPRSGDLSVYWYQQSLDQGLQFLIQYYNGEERAKGNILERFSAQQFPDLHSELNLSSLELGDSALYFCASTSGTPFPYNEQFFGPGTRLTVL.